This T cell receptor beta chain was identified in a study of vaccination effects on CD4 cells after COVID-19. About the research overall: Under the ViraFEST assay, PBMC were stimulated with viral peptide pools so that antigen-specific CD4+ T cells expanded. Sequencing was performed afterwards. Two-dose vaccination with either BNT162b2 or mRNA-1273 was given to the participants.

This clone was recorded a few times. Its antigen remains unknown. Germline V lookup: CDR1 SGHRS, CDR2 YFSETQ. The V gene lost 7 bases and the J gene lost 1 base, with 11 bases spanning the gap. The CDR3 is made up of 14 amino acids. The method was immunoSEQ multiplex PCR; TCRdb's version includes in-frame clones alone and lacks a portion of them. The table includes over 45,000 clones, about 74% detected once. After roughly 10 days in culture, the CD4+ T cells were isolated. Testing of the vaccine recipients showed negative nucleocapsid antibodies and no prior SARS-CoV-2 infection. The receptor comes from a human donor who received a COVID-19 vaccine. Sequenced here: CD4+ T cells from PBMCs cultured without peptide, sampled before COVID-19 vaccination. The genes are TRBV5-1 and TRBJ2-2; D is perhaps TRBD2 (6 bases). The CDR3 loop is CASGGTVNTGELFF. CDR3 DNA: TGCGCCAGCGGCGGGACGGTGAACACCGGGGAGCTGTTTTTT.